The next 29 T cell receptor beta chains were all read from a single sample in a study of blood T cell repertoires in COVID-19. Produced via immunoSEQ multiplex PCR; TCRdb's table is partial and in-frame only. The sample lists 150,000 or so clones; about nine tenths were seen once. The sequenced sample was PBMCs or T cells enriched from blood (not recorded which). Every receptor here comes from a woman between 40 and 50 years old who had been exposed to COVID-19.

This chain joins TRBV6-5 and TRBJ1-3, with a possible D match to TRBD1 (6 bases). Germline assignment: CDR1 MNHEY and CDR2 SVGAGI. Trimming removed 4 bases from V and 4 bases from J, with 14 bases in between. This CDR3 comprises 15 residues. For the CDR3, the DNA is TGTGCCAGCAGTTCACTTACTGGACAGGGAAACACCATATATTTT. The encoded protein is CASSSLTGQGNTIYF.

The chain joins TRBV15 to TRBJ2-1; TRBD2 aligns across 9 bases. The CDR3 totals 12 residues. Germline loops: CDR1 LNHNV, CDR2 YYDKDF (reference sequence). Trimming at V came to 8 bases and at J to 8 bases, leaving 4 bases not matched to a gene. The CDR3 DNA reads TGTGCCACCCTTGCGGGGGGGGATGAGCAGTTCTTC. Amino acid sequence: CATLAGGDEQFF.

In this sample, this clone turned up once. This chain connects TRBV3-1 (or the pseudogene TRBV3-2) to TRBJ2-3, with 11 bases that match TRBD2. Germline V gives CDR1 LGHDT, CDR2 YNNKEL (reference sequence). This CDR3 region has 17 residues. V shed 5 bases, J shed 5 bases, and the junction held 12 bases outside the gene matches. The CDR3 protein is CASSDTILAGVIDTQYF. Written as DNA, the CDR3 is TGTGCCAGCAGCGACACCATACTAGCGGGAGTAATAGATACGCAGTATTTT.

The V call is TRBV29-1, the J call TRBJ1-5, with no clear D. Germline V lookup: CDR1 SQVTM, CDR2 ANQGSEA. The CDR3 has 13 amino acids. V was pared by 7 bases and J by 9 bases, with 19 bases between. As DNA, the CDR3 is TGCAGCGCCTCGTTAGGCGGTTTGGGGCCCCAGCATTTT. Its translation: CSASLGGLGPQHF.

J is TRBJ1-5 and V is TRBV5-6, with 7 nucleotides matching TRBD1. CDR3 length: 14 residues. Per germline, CDR1 SGHDT and CDR2 YYEEEE. The V and J ends lost 9 bases and 1 base, in that order; junction bases with no gene match: 7. Here the CDR3 reads CATHRGSSNQPQHF. CDR3 bases: TGTGCCACCCACAGGGGTTCAAGCAATCAGCCCCAGCATTTT.

The chain carries TRBV2 and TRBJ2-2; TRBD2 is a possible D gene (5 bases). The germline V gene has CDR1 SNHLY and CDR2 FYNNEI. This CDR3 spans 12 amino acids. V dropped 7 bases and J dropped 7 bases, with 10 bases sitting between them. CDR3 amino acids: CASTPGVGELFF. The CDR3 DNA follows: TGTGCCAGCACCCCCGGGGTCGGGGAGCTGTTTTTT.

The chain combines TRBV7-3 with TRBJ1-1; the match to TRBD1 covers 8 bases. This CDR3 spans 13 amino acids. Trimming took 5 bases from V and 4 from J; bases not matched to a gene: 3. Looked up from germline, CDR1 is SGHTA and CDR2 is FQGTGA. CDR3 in amino acids: CASSATGGTEAFF. The CDR3 region has the DNA TGTGCCAGCAGCGCCACAGGGGGCACTGAAGCTTTCTTT.

The chain links TRBV19 to TRBJ1-6; D perhaps matches TRBD1 (5 bases). Germline-derived CDR1 and CDR2 are LNHDA and SQIVND (reference sequence). V was pared by 5 bases and J by 10 bases, with 15 bases between. The CDR3 has 14 amino acids. The CDR3: CASSHITGASPLHF. The CDR3 bases are TGTGCCAGTAGTCACATCACTGGGGCCTCACCCCTCCACTTT.

There are a few counts of this clone. The chain employs TRBV10-3 and TRBJ2-7, with 7 nucleotides matching TRBD1. The junction had 6 bases not matched to a gene; V was cut back by 5 bases and J by 8 bases. The V gene's germline CDR1 is ENHRY and CDR2 SYGVKD. The CDR3 is 12 amino acids. This CDR3 is CAISPDREKQYF. CDR3 DNA sequence: TGTGCCATCAGTCCCGACAGGGAAAAGCAGTACTTC.

The rearrangement links TRBV27 to TRBJ2-7, with 10 bases aligning to TRBD2. The V segment lost 6 bases and the J segment 2 bases; nucleotides outside the gene matches: 4. CDR1 MNHEY and CDR2 SMNVEV come from the germline V gene (reference sequence). The CDR3 loop spans 14 amino acids. DNA of the CDR3: TGTGCCAGCAGCCGGACTAGCGGCCCCTACGAGCAGTACTTC. Its protein product is CASSRTSGPYEQYF.

The gene calls are TRBV19 and TRBJ2-3; 11 bases align to TRBD2. Germline CDR1 reads LNHDA; CDR2 reads SQIVND (reference sequence). V gave up 3 bases and J gave up 5 bases; unmatched junction bases: 7. The CDR3 is 16 residues long. The CDR3 sequence: CASSIGGGLAEDTQYF. CDR3 sequence (DNA): TGTGCCAGTAGTATCGGCGGGGGACTAGCGGAAGATACGCAGTATTTT.

This clone was detected once. This chain connects TRBV10-2 to TRBJ2-3, with D possibly TRBD1 on 6 matching bases. Per the germline V gene, CDR1 is WSHSY and CDR2 is SAAADI. The CDR3 totals 14 residues. Trimming took 2 bases from V and 2 from J, leaving 8 bases between them. The CDR3 DNA reads as TGCGCCAGCAGTGAGACAGGGATCACAGATACGCAGTATTTT. It specifies CASSETGITDTQYF.

This clone was seen once. The V gene is TRBV28, the J gene TRBJ2-7, with 8 positions matching TRBD2. Germline assignment: CDR1 MDHEN and CDR2 SYDVKM. V gave up 6 bases and J gave up 0 bases; unmatched junction bases: 7. The CDR3 extends over 15 amino acids. CDR3 protein: CASSPGGQSSYEQYF. As DNA, the CDR3 is TGTGCCAGCAGCCCGGGGGGGCAGAGCTCCTACGAGCAGTACTTC. Full variable domain (rest looked up from reference TRBV28 and TRBJ2-7): DVKVTQSSRYLVKRTGEKVFLECVQDMDHENMFWYRQDPGLGLRLIYFSYDVKMKEKGDIPEGYSVSREKKERFSLILESASTNQTSMYLCASSPGGQSSYEQYFGPGTRLTVT.

There are a few counts of this clone. The rearrangement joins TRBV19 to TRBJ2-1; 8 bases agree with TRBD1. J gave up 2 bases and V 4 bases, and 4 bases lay outside the gene matches. The CDR3 is 15 amino acids. CDR1 LNHDA and CDR2 SQIVND come from the germline V gene (reference sequence). The CDR3: CASSTPGGTYNEQFF. The CDR3 coding sequence is TGTGCCAGTAGTACCCCAGGGGGCACCTACAATGAGCAGTTCTTC.

The chain is built from TRBV6-6 and TRBJ1-6; 11 nucleotides line up with TRBD1. CDR3 size: 15 residues. Germline CDR1 reads MNHNY; CDR2 reads SVGAGI (reference sequence). After removal of 7 bases from V and 7 bases from J, the junction contained 6 bases not matched to a gene. The CDR3 region is CASNPRTGGNSPLHF. The CDR3 bases are TGTGCCAGCAATCCCCGGACAGGGGGCAATTCACCCCTCCACTTT.

This chain links TRBV6-5 with TRBJ1-4; D is ambiguous. Germline V CDR1 and CDR2: MNHEY, SVGAGI. The CDR3 runs 13 residues. V was clipped by 6 bases and J by 4 bases, with 9 bases between them. CDR3 region: CASSWTYNEKLFF. The DNA of the CDR3 is TGTGCCAGCAGCTGGACTTATAATGAAAAACTGTTTTTT.

DNA for the CDR3: TGTGCCAGCAGCTTGGCCTTCGACAGGGGCTATGGCTACACCTTC. Amino acid sequence: CASSLAFDRGYGYTF. V is TRBV5-6 and J is TRBJ1-2, with 8 bases matching TRBD1. The V gene's germline CDR1 is SGHDT and CDR2 YYEEEE. The CDR3 contains 15 residues. The V gene end was trimmed by 0 bases and the J gene end by 4 bases; junction bases not matched to a gene: 5.

The CDR3 sequence: CASSELDRYNSPLHF. The CDR3 DNA reads TGTGCCAGCAGTGAACTAGACCGATATAATTCACCCCTCCACTTT. V gene TRBV6-1 combines with J gene TRBJ1-6, with unresolved D. The CDR3 is 15 residues long. Trimming left V 2 bases short and J 4 bases short, with 9 bases between. CDR1 and CDR2 from the germline V gene are MNHNS and SASEGT.

The J gene is TRBJ1-4, the V gene TRBV5-1, with D possibly being TRBD1 (5 bases). Trimming cost V 7 bases and J 8 bases, with 15 bases left between them. Germline loops: CDR1 SGHRS, CDR2 YFSETQ. There are 13 residues in the CDR3. The DNA of the CDR3 is TGCGCCAGCCAGGCAGGGTCAGGCGAAAAACTGTTTTTT. Translation: CASQAGSGEKLFF.

The V call is TRBV27, the J call TRBJ2-1, with D unclear. The CDR3 contains 14 residues. CDR1 and CDR2 from the germline V gene are MNHEY and SMNVEV (reference sequence). V was shortened by 4 bases and J by 6 bases, with 13 bases between the two germline ends. The chain's CDR3 is CASSYLRQSNEQFF. The CDR3 DNA is TGTGCCAGCAGTTACCTCCGACAAAGCAATGAGCAGTTCTTC.

V gene TRBV19 combines with J gene TRBJ1-1; 10 bases agree with TRBD1. The CDR3 consists of 17 residues. Trimming removed 7 bases from V and 1 base from J; junction bases left unmatched: 12. CDR1 and CDR2 (germline): LNHDA, SQIVND (reference sequence). Here the CDR3 reads CASTWGDRGTSNTEAFF. The CDR3 nucleotides are TGTGCCAGTACCTGGGGGGACAGGGGAACCTCGAACACTGAAGCTTTCTTT.

The V and J genes are TRBV6-5 and TRBJ1-1, with D tentatively TRBD1 (5 bases). V was clipped by 2 bases and J by 2 bases, with 12 bases between them. The germline V gene has CDR1 MNHEY and CDR2 SVGAGI. This CDR3 has 15 residues. The CDR3 here is CASSYTRVLNTEAFF. CDR3 nucleotide sequence: TGTGCCAGCAGTTACACCAGGGTCCTAAACACTGAAGCTTTCTTT.

The rearrangement links TRBV12-5 to TRBJ1-5; tentative D call: TRBD1 (5 bases). The CDR3 has 15 amino acids. Germline lookup yields CDR1 LGHNT and CDR2 FRNRAP. V lost 1 base, J lost 2 bases, and 9 bases lay in between. Here the CDR3 DNA reads TGTGCTAGTGGTTTGGGCCAGGGTGGCAATCAGCCCCAGCATTTT. Translation: CASGLGQGGNQPQHF.

The sample holds a few counts of this clone. The V call is TRBV4-1, the J call TRBJ2-2; tentatively, D is TRBD2 (6 bases). Germline loops: CDR1 MGHRA, CDR2 YSYEKL. The CDR3 covers 15 residues. V was shortened by 6 bases and J by 3 bases, with 14 bases between the two germline ends. CDR3 DNA: TGCGCCAGCAGGCAGGAGGGGTTAGACACCGGGGAGCTGTTTTTT. Translating gives CASRQEGLDTGELFF.

The DNA for the CDR3 is TGTGCCAGCAGCTTACGGGGGGCTAATGAAAAACTGTTTTTT. Translation gives CASSLRGANEKLFF. This chain uses TRBV11-2 with TRBJ1-4, with a weak D call TRBD1 (5 bases). Per the germline V gene, CDR1 is SGHAT and CDR2 is FQNNGV. Between the trimmed V and J ends, which lost 2 bases and 3 bases, there was a span of 7 bases. This CDR3 is 14 amino acids long. The full variable domain, in which reference TRBV11-2 and TRBJ1-4 provide the parts outside the CDR3, is EAGVAQSPRYKIIEKRQSVAFWCNPISGHATLYWYQQILGQGPKLLIQFQNNGVVDDSQLPKDRFSAERLKGVDSTLKIQPAKLEDSAVYLCASSLRGANEKLFFGSGTQLSVL.

The chain has TRBV24-1 and TRBJ2-3, with TRBD1 matching over 7 bases. Germline V gene data show CDR1 as KGHDR and CDR2 as SFDVKD. After removal of 4 bases from V and 8 bases from J, the junction contained 23 bases not matched to a gene. CDR3 size: 19 residues. The CDR3 coding sequence is TGTGCCACCAGTGAGGGCAGGGGACAGCTAACCCCATGGCCCGGTACGCAGTATTTT. This translates into CATSEGRGQLTPWPGTQYF.

The genes are TRBV27 and TRBJ2-3; 13 positions match TRBD2. V shed 4 bases and J 6 bases; nucleotides not matched to a gene: 16. The CDR3 consists of 19 residues. Per the germline V gene, CDR1 is MNHEY and CDR2 is SMNVEV (reference sequence). CDR3 nucleotides: TGTGCCAGCAGTTCGGGGACGGTCTCCGGACTAGCGGGAGTTGATACGCAGTATTTT. Translating it yields CASSSGTVSGLAGVDTQYF.

In its sample, this clone was seen a few times. The rearrangement joins TRBV7-9 to TRBJ2-6; maybe TRBD1 (5 bases). V was trimmed by 1 base and J by 4 bases, leaving 8 bases between them. Germline V lookup: CDR1 SEHNR, CDR2 FQNEAQ (reference sequence). The CDR3 loop spans 15 amino acids. The CDR3 coding sequence is TGTGCCAGCAGCTTAGTAGGGGAAGGGGCCAACGTCCTGACTTTC. Translating gives CASSLVGEGANVLTF. Looking up the rest from reference TRBV7-9 and TRBJ2-6 gives the full variable domain: DTGVSQNPRHKITKRGQNVTFRCDPISEHNRLYWYRQTLGQGPEFLTYFQNEAQLEKSRLLSDRFSAERPKGSFSTLEIQRTEQGDSAMYLCASSLVGEGANVLTFGAGSRLTVL.

The V call is TRBV24-1, the J call TRBJ2-7; unclear D gene. This CDR3 has 15 amino acids. V was pared by 5 bases and J by 6 bases, with 19 bases between. CDR1 KGHDR and CDR2 SFDVKD come from the germline V gene. The CDR3: CATSVLLKLAREQYF. CDR3 nucleotides: TGTGCCACCAGTGTCCTCTTAAAGCTTGCTCGCGAGCAGTACTTC.